This T cell receptor beta chain is from a study of T cells expressing NK-cell markers. Broader study findings: The study found dominant NKG2C+ clonotypes at about 1.0-8% of CD8+ T cells in over 5 donors. One observes that, in several donors, these clonotypes were also the leading ones within the CD3+CD56-NKG2C+ fraction.

With the 5' RACE reads reprocessed, TCRdb shows one record per CDR3 protein and no DNA. The sample holds about 190,000 distinct CDR3 sequences. With respect to this clonotype: Its target is not known.

Germline CDR1 SEHNR, CDR2 FQNEAQ (reference sequence). The CDR3 has 15 amino acids. The sample comprised blood T cells: a sorted CD56 or NKG2C T cell subset, CD4+ or CD8+ T cells, or bulk PBMC T cells (not recorded which). The sequence came from a man aged 18-70 years in good health. V usage is TRBV7-9 and J usage is TRBJ2-3; there is no DNA to check the TCRdb D call of TRBD2. Here the CDR3 reads CASSSGTVDPDTQYF.